This TCR beta chain was documented in a study of cytomegalovirus exposure and HLA in healthy donors. Germline V gene data show CDR1 as MNHEY and CDR2 as SMNVEV (reference sequence). This CDR3 region has 17 residues. Germline trimming cut 3 bases from V and 2 bases from J; bases unmatched to any gene: 9. The PCR ran on 60 Vbeta and 13 Jbeta primers. Sequencing was performed with immunoSEQ multiplex PCR; in TCRdb, only in-frame clones are kept and a portion is missing. Among about 240,000 clones listed, about 81% were seen once. The rearrangement links TRBV27 to TRBJ2-5; 10 nucleotides line up with TRBD1. This sequence originates from a middle-aged woman in good health and CMV-seropositive. The sequencing input was PBMCs. The CDR3 protein is CASSFIWGTGAQETQYF. The CDR3 DNA reads TGTGCCAGCAGTTTTATTTGGGGGACAGGGGCGCAAGAGACCCAGTACTTC.